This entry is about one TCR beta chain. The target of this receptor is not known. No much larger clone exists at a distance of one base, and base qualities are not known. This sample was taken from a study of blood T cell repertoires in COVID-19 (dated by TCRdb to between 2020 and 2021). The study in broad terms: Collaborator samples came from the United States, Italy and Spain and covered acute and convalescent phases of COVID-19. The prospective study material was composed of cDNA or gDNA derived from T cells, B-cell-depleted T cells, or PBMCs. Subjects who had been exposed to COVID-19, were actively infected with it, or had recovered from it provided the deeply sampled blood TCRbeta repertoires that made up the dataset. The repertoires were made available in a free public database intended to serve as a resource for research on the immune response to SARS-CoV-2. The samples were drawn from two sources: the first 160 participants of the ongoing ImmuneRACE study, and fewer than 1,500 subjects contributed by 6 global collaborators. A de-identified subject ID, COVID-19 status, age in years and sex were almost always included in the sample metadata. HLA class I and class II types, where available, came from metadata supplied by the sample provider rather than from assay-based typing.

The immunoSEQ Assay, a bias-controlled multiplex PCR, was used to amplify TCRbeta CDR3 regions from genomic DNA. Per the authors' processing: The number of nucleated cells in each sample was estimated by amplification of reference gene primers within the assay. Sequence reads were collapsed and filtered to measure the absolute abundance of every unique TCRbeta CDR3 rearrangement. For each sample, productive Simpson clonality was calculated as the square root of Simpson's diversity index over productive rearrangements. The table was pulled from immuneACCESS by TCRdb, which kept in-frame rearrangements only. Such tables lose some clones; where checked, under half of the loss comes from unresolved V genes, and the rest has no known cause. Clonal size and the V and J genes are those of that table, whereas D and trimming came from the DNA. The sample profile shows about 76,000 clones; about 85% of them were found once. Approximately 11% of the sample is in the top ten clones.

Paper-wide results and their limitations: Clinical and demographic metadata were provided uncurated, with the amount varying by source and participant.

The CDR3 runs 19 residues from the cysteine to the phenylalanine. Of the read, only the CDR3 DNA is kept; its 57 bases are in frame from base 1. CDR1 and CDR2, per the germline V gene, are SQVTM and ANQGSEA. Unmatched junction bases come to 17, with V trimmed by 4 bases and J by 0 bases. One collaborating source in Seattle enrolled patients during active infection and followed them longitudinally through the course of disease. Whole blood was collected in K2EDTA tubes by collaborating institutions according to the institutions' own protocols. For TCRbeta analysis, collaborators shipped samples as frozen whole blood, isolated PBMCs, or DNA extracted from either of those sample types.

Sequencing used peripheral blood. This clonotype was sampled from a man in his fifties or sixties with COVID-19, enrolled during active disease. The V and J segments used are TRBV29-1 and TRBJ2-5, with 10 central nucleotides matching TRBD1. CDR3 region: CSVGPGTGDTKRYQETQYF. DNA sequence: TGCAGCGTTGGACCCGGGACAGGGGACACTAAGAGGTACCAAGAGACCCAGTACTTC.